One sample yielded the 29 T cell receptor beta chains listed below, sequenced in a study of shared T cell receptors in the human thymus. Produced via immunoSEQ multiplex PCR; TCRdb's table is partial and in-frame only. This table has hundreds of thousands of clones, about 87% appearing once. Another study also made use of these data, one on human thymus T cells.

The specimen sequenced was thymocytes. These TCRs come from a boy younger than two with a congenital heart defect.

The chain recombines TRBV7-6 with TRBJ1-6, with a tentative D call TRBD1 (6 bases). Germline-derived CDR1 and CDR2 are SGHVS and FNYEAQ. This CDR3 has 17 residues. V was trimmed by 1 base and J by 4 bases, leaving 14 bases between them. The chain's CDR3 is CASSLGWGRGYNSPLHF. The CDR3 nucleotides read TGTGCCAGCAGCTTAGGTTGGGGGCGAGGATATAATTCACCCCTCCACTTT.

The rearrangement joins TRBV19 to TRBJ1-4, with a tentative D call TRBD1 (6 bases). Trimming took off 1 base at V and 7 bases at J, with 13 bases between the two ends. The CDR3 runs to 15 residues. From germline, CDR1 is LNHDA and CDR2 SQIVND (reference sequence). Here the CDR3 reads CASSIGGGPGEKLFF. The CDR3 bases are TGTGCCAGTAGTATAGGCGGGGGCCCCGGTGAAAAACTGTTTTTT. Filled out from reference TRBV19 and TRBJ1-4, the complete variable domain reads DGGITQSPKYLFRKEGQNVTLSCEQNLNHDAMYWYRQDPGQGLRLIYYSQIVNDFQKGDIAEGYSVSREKKESFPLTVTSAQKNPTAFYLCASSIGGGPGEKLFFGSGTQLSVL.

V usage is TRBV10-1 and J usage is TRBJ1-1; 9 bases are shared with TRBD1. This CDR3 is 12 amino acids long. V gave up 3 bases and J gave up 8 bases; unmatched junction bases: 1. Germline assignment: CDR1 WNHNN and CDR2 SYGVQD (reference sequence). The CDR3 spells CASSDGQGEAFF. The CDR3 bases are TGCGCCAGCAGTGATGGACAGGGGGAAGCTTTCTTT.

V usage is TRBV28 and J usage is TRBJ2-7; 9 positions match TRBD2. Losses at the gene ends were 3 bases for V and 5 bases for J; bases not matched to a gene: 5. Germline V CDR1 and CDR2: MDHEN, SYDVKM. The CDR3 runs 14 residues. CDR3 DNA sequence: TGTGCCAGCAGTTTGGTCGGGACTAGCCACGAGCAGTACTTC. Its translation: CASSLVGTSHEQYF.

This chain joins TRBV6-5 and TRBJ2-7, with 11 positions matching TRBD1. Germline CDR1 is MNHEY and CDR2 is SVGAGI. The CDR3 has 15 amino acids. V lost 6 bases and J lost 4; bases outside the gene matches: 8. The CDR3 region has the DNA TGTGCCAGCAGCCTTCGGGACAGGGGGATGTACGAGCAGTACTTC. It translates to CASSLRDRGMYEQYF.

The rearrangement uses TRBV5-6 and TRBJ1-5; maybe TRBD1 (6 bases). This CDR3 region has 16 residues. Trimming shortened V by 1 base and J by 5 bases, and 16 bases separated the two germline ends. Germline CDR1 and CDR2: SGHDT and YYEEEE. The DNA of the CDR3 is TGTGCCAGCAGCTTGCAAGGGACAAGTCGGGATCAGCCCCAGCATTTT. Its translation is CASSLQGTSRDQPQHF.

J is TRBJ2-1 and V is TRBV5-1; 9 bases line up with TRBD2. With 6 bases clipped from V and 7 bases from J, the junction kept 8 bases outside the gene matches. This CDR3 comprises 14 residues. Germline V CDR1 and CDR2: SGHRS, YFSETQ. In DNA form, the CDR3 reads TGCGCCAGCAAGACGCGGGAGGGCCGGAATGAGCAGTTCTTC. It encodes CASKTREGRNEQFF.

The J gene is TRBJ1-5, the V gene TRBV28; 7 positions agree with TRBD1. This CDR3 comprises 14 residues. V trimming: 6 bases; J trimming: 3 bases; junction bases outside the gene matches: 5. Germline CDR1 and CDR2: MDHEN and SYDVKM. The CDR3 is CASSMDRLNQPQHF. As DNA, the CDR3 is TGTGCCAGCAGCATGGACAGGCTCAATCAGCCCCAGCATTTT.

The CDR3 DNA is TGTGCCAGCAGTTTATCCCCTCCTTTAAGGCGTGGGGCGAACACTGAAGCTTTCTTT. This translates into CASSLSPPLRRGANTEAFF. This chain connects TRBV27 to TRBJ1-1, with D possibly matching TRBD1 (5 bases). The CDR3 loop spans 19 amino acids. The V gene lost 0 bases and the J gene lost 1 base, with 21 bases spanning the gap. The germline gives CDR1 MNHEY, CDR2 SMNVEV (reference sequence).

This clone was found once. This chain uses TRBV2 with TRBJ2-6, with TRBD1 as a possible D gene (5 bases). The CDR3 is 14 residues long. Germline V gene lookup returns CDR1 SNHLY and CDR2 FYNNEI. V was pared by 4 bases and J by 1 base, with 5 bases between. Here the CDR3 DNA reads TGTGCCAGCAGTGCAGGGTCTGGGGCCAACGTCCTGACTTTC. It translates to CASSAGSGANVLTF.

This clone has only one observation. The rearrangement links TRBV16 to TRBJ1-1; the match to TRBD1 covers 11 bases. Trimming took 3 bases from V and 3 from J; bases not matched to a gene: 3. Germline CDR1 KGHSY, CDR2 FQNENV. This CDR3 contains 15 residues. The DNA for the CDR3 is TGTGCCAGCAGCCACTCGGACAGGGGGCACACTGAAGCTTTCTTT. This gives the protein CASSHSDRGHTEAFF.

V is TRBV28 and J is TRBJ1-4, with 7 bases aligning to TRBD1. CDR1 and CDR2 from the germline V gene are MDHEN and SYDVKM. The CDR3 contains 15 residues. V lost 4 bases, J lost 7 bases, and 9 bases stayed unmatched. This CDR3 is CASSSRQGPSEKLFF. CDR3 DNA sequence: TGTGCCAGCAGTTCCAGACAGGGCCCAAGTGAAAAACTGTTTTTT.

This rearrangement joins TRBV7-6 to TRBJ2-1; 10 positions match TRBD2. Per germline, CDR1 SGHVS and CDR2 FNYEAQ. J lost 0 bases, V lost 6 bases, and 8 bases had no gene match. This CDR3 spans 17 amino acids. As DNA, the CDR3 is TGTGCCAGCAGACTAGCGGGAACTAGAGACTCCTACAATGAGCAGTTCTTC. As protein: CASRLAGTRDSYNEQFF.

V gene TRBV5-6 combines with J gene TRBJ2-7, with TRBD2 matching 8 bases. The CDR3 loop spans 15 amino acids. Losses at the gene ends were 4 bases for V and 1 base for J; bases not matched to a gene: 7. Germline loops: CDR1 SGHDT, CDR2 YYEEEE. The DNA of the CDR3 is TGTGCCAGCAGCGGCGGGGGGAAGCGATCCTACGAGCAGTACTTC. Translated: CASSGGGKRSYEQYF.

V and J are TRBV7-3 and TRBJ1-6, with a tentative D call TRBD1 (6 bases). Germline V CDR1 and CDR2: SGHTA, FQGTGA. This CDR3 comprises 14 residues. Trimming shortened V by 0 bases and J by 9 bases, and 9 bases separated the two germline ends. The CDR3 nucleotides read TGTGCCAGCAGCTTAACAGGGGGACGTTCACCCCTCCACTTT. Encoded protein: CASSLTGGRSPLHF.

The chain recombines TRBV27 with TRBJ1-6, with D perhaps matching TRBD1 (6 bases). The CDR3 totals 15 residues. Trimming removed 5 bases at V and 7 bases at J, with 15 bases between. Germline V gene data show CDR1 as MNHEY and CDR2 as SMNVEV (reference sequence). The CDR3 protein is CASSQIQGGNSPLHF. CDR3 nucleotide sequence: TGTGCCAGCAGTCAAATACAGGGTGGGAATTCACCCCTCCACTTT.

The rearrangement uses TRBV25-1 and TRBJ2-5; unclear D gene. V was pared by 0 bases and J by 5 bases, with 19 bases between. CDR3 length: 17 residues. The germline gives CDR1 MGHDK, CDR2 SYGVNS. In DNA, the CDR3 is TGTGCCAGCAGTGAATATAGCCCAGTTATGAACCTCGAGACCCAGTACTTC. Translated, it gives CASSEYSPVMNLETQYF.

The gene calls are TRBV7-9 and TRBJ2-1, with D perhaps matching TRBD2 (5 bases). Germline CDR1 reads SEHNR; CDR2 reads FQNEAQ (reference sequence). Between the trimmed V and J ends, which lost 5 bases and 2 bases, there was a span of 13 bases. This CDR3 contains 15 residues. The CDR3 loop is CASSRLKAAYNEQFF. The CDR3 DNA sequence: TGTGCCAGCAGCCGACTAAAAGCGGCCTACAATGAGCAGTTCTTC.

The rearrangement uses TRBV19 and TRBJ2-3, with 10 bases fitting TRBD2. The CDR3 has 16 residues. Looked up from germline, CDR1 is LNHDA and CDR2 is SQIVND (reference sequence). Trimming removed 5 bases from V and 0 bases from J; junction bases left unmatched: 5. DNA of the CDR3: TGTGCCAGTAGTTCCCCGACTAGCGGGAGCACAGATACGCAGTATTTT. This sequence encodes CASSSPTSGSTDTQYF.

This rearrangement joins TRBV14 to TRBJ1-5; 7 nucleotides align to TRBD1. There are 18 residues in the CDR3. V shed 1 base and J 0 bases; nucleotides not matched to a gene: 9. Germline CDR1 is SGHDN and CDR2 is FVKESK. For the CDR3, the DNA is TGTGCCAGCAGCCAAGTGGGGGACAGAAATTATAGCAATCAGCCCCAGCATTTT. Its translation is CASSQVGDRNYSNQPQHF.

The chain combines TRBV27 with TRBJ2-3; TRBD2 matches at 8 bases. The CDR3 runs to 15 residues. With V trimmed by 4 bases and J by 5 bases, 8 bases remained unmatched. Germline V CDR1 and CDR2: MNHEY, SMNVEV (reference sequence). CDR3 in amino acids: CASSSATSDGDTQYF. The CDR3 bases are TGTGCCAGCAGTTCCGCGACTAGCGATGGAGATACGCAGTATTTT.

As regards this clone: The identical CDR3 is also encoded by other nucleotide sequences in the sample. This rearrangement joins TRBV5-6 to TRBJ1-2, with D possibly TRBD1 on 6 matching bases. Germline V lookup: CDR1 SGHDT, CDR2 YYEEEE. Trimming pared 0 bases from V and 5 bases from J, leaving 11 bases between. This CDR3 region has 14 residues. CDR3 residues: CASSLGQDLYGYTF. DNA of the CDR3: TGTGCCAGCAGCTTGGGACAGGACTTGTATGGCTACACCTTC.

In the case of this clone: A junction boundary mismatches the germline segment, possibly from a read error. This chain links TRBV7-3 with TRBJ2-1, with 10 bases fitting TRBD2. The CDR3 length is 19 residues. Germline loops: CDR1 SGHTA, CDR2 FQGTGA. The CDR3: CASSITGTSEQESYNEQFF. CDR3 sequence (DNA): TGTGCCAGCAGCATAACCGGGACTAGCGAGCAGGAATCCTACAATGAGCAGTTCTTC.

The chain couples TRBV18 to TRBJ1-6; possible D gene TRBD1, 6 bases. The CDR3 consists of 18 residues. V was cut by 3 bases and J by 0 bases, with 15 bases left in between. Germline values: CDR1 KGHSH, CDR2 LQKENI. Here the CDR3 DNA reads TGTGCCAGCTCACCTCATAGGACAGCCAGCTCCTATAATTCACCCCTCCACTTT. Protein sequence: CASSPHRTASSYNSPLHF.

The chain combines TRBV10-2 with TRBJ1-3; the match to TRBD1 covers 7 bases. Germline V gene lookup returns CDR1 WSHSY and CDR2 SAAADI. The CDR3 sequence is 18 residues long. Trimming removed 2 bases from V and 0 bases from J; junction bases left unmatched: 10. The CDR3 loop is CASSEEGGGVSSGNTIYF. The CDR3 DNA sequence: TGCGCCAGCAGTGAGGAAGGGGGCGGGGTGAGCTCTGGAAACACCATATATTTT.

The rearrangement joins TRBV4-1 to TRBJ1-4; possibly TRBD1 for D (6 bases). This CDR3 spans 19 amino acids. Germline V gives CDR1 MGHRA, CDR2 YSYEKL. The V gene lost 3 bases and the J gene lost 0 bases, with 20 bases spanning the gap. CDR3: CASSHHPIGGQTTNEKLFF. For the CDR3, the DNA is TGCGCCAGCAGCCACCACCCCATAGGGGGACAAACAACTAATGAAAAACTGTTTTTT.

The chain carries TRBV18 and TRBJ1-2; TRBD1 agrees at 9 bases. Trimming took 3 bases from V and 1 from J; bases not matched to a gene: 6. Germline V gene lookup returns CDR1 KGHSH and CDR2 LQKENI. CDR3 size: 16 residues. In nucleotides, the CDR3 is TGTGCCAGCTCACCGGGACAGGGACGTGTTAACTATGGCTACACCTTC. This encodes CASSPGQGRVNYGYTF.

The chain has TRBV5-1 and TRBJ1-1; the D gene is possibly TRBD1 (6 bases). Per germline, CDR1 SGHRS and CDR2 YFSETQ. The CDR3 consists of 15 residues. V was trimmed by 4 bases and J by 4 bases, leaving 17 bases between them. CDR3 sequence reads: CASSPRCRGFTEAFF. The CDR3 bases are TGCGCCAGCAGCCCGCGGTGCAGGGGTTTCACTGAAGCTTTCTTT.

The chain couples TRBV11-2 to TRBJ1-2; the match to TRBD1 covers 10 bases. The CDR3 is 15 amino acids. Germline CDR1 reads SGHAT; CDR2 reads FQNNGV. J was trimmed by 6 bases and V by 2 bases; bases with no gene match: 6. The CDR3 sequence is CASSLLPGQGHGYTF. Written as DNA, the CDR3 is TGTGCCAGCAGCTTATTGCCGGGACAGGGGCATGGCTACACCTTC.